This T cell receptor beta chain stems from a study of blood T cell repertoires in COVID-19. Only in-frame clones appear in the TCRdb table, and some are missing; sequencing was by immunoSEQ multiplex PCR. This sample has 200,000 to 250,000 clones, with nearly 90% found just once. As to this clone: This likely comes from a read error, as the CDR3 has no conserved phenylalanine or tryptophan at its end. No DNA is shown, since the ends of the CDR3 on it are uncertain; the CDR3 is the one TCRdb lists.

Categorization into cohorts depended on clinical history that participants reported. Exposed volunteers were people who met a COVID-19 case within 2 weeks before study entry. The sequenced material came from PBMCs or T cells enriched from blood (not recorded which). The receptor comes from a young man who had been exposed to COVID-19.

The CDR3 loop reads CASSPDRSGTGYVV. The V call is TRBV5-1, the J call TRBJ1-1; the table's D call, TRBD1, was not checked against the DNA. Germline V gene sequence: CDR1 SGHRS, CDR2 YFSETQ. Counting both end residues, the CDR3 totals 14 amino acids.